The table lists the clone carrying this T cell receptor beta chain with a few counts. Its antigen remains unknown. From 5'RACE with constant-segment primers came TCR alpha and TCR beta cDNA libraries that carried sample barcodes and UMIs. MiXCR, applied by TCRdb to the 5' RACE reads, yields one record per CDR3 protein. This table has about 210,000 distinct CDR3 sequences, over 9.5% appearing once. This record belongs to a study of T-cell memory formation after mild COVID-19. Overall study results and limits: Proof of SARS-CoV-2 specificity was absent for the second-wave clones that crested on day 37. Balance between CD4 and CD8 was seen in clones contracting day 15 to 85, and a CD4+ lean was seen in later expanders.

Trimming pared 1 base from V and 0 bases from J, leaving 12 bases between. CDR1 and CDR2 (germline): SGHAT, FQNNGV. The CDR3 runs to 17 residues. This clonotype originated in a man aged 18 to 35 who had mild COVID-19 (a few samples of this study predate the infection). Cell type and time point are not known. The genes are TRBV11-2 and TRBJ2-2, with unresolved D. The specimen was PBMCs or a T cell subset sorted from them (not recorded which). This CDR3 reads CASSLVRSPSNTGELFF. The CDR3 nucleotides are TGTGCCAGCAGCTTAGTACGTTCGCCATCGAACACCGGGGAGCTGTTTTTT.